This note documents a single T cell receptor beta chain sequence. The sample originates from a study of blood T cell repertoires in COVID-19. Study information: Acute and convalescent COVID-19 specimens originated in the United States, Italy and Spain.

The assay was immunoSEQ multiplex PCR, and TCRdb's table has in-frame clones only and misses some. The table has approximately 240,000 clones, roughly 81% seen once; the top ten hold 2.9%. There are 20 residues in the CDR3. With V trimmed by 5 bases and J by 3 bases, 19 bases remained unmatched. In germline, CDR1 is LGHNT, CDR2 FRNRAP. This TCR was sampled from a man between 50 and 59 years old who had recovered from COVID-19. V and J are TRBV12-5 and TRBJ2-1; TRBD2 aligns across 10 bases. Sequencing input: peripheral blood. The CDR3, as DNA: TGTGCTAGTGGTCCAAGATTCAAGAGGACTAGCGGACACCACTACAATGAGCAGTTCTTC. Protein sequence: CASGPRFKRTSGHHYNEQFF.